These T cell receptor beta chains were read from a single sample in a study of blood T cell repertoires in COVID-19. The protocol was immunoSEQ multiplex PCR, while the TCRdb copy is restricted to in-frame clones and leaves out a portion. This table has about 190,000 clones, approximately 86% appearing once. Sequenced: peripheral blood. The receptors derive from a man aged 80 or over with COVID-19, enrolled during active disease. Each CDR3 is given with its conserved first and last residue. A D gene is named only where the DNA matches it firmly. Part of the rows lack a size; the others show once, few, many or a class for expanded clones.

v_gene	d_gene	j_gene	abundance	CDR3aa	CDR3nt
TRBV11-2	TRBD1	TRBJ2-1	once	CASSSSGTGGDPEFF	TGTGCCAGCAGCTCATCCGGGACAGGGGGCGATCCGGAGTTCTTC
TRBV6-6	TRBD1	TRBJ1-5	-	CASMDRDRNSNQPQHF	TGTGCCAGCATGGATCGGGACAGAAATAGCAATCAGCCCCAGCATTTT
TRBV5-4	-	TRBJ2-3	-	CASTFSTGRDTQYF	TGTGCCAGCACCTTCTCGACAGGTAGAGATACGCAGTATTTT
TRBV7-3	TRBD2	TRBJ2-3	-	CASSLTTSGGTDTQYF	TGTGCCAGCAGCTTAACGACTAGCGGGGGCACAGATACGCAGTATTTT
TRBV5-1	-	TRBJ2-3	-	CASSWTARDTQYF	TGCGCCAGCAGTTGGACAGCGCGGGATACGCAGTATTTT
TRBV29-1	-	TRBJ1-3	-	CSVGVAASGNTIYF	TGCAGCGTTGGTGTAGCCGCCAGTGGAAACACCATATATTTT
TRBV18	-	TRBJ1-2	-	CASSPPSRVLYGYTF	TGTGCCAGCTCACCACCGAGCAGGGTACTCTATGGCTACACCTTC
TRBV27	TRBD1	TRBJ1-2	once	CASSPYRGRGYTF	TGTGCCAGCAGTCCGTACAGGGGCCGCGGCTACACCTTC
TRBV6-5	TRBD2	TRBJ2-3	-	CASHRLAGGYGTQYF	TGTGCCAGCCATAGACTAGCGGGGGGATATGGTACGCAGTATTTT
TRBV28	-	TRBJ1-1	-	CASSSDRWAFF	TGTGCCAGCAGTTCAGACAGATGGGCTTTCTTT
TRBV20-1	-	TRBJ2-7	-	CSASRGYRYEQYF	TGCAGTGCTAGTCGAGGGTATCGGTACGAGCAGTACTTC
TRBV5-4	-	TRBJ1-2	-	CASSRQWGSYGYTF	TGTGCCAGCAGCCGCCAATGGGGCAGTTATGGCTACACCTTC
TRBV29-1	-	TRBJ2-3	-	CSVEGQTKRDTQYF	TGCAGCGTTGAAGGGCAGACTAAAAGGGATACGCAGTATTTT
TRBV19	-	TRBJ2-1	-	CASSIIESSYNEQFF	TGTGCCAGTAGTATTATCGAGAGCTCCTACAATGAGCAGTTCTTC
TRBV27	-	TRBJ2-3	-	CASSPQRASGTDTQYF	TGTGCCAGCAGTCCCCAGAGGGCTTCGGGCACAGATACGCAGTATTTT
TRBV18	-	TRBJ1-1	once	CASSPRSEGTEAFF	TGTGCCAGCTCCCCAAGGTCGGAGGGGACTGAAGCTTTCTTT
TRBV4-2	TRBD1	TRBJ1-2	-	CASSQVSPGGNYGYTF	TGTGCCAGCAGCCAAGTGTCCCCAGGGGGAAACTATGGCTACACCTTC
TRBV14	-	TRBJ1-2	-	CASSRIGERDYGYTF	TGTGCCAGCAGCCGGATAGGGGAAAGAGACTATGGCTACACCTTC
TRBV18	TRBD2	TRBJ2-7	-	CASSPMAGGLDEQYF	TGTGCCAGCTCACCGATGGCGGGGGGGCTCGACGAGCAGTACTTC
TRBV7-3	TRBD1	TRBJ1-2	-	CASSTDRGRVYGYTF	TGTGCCAGCAGCACAGACAGGGGGCGAGTCTATGGCTACACCTTC
TRBV9	-	TRBJ1-6	-	CASSVDPGGYNSPLHF	TGTGCCAGCAGCGTAGATCCCGGGGGTTATAATTCACCCCTCCACTTT
TRBV7-8	-	TRBJ1-2	-	CASTSRELFVGGYTF	TGTGCCAGCACCTCCCGGGAACTCTTTGTCGGTGGCTACACCTTC
TRBV5-1	-	TRBJ2-5	-	CASSLGGREETQYF	TGCGCCAGCAGCTTGGGGGGGCGCGAAGAGACCCAGTACTTC
TRBV18	TRBD2	TRBJ2-1	-	CASSPYGGGTTGEQFF	TGTGCCAGCTCACCATATGGCGGGGGGACCACGGGTGAGCAGTTCTTC
TRBV6-5	-	TRBJ1-1	-	CASNLVGGTEAFF	TGTGCCAGCAATTTAGTCGGGGGAACTGAAGCTTTCTTT
TRBV15	-	TRBJ1-6	once	CATSRDSSKVSNSPLHF	TGTGCCACCAGCAGAGATTCGAGTAAGGTTAGCAATTCACCCCTCCACTTT
TRBV18	TRBD1	TRBJ1-4	-	CASSPQTGDEKLFF	TGTGCCAGCTCACCACAGACAGGGGATGAAAAACTGTTTTTT
TRBV28	TRBD1	TRBJ1-6	-	CASSLPRQGIYSNSPLHF	TGTGCCAGCAGTCTGCCGCGACAGGGAATTTATAGTAATTCACCCCTCCACTTT
TRBV4-2	-	TRBJ2-3	once	CASSQAVQGTAQYF	TGTGCCAGCAGCCAGGCCGTTCAGGGGACGGCGCAGTATTTT
TRBV12-5	-	TRBJ1-5	-	CASATEGGWNQPQHF	TGTGCTAGTGCCACCGAGGGGGGGTGGAATCAGCCCCAGCATTTT
TRBV2	-	TRBJ1-1	few	CASSEEGTTFF	TGTGCCAGCAGTGAAGAGGGGACAACTTTCTTT
TRBV6-6	TRBD1	TRBJ1-2	once	CASSFGQVYGYTF	TGTGCCAGCAGCTTTGGACAGGTCTATGGCTACACCTTC
TRBV2	-	TRBJ1-6	-	CASIQFWGSPLHF	TGTGCCAGCATCCAGTTTTGGGGCTCACCCCTCCACTTT
TRBV24-1	-	TRBJ2-5	-	CATSPTGLETQYF	TGTGCCACCAGTCCTACAGGTCTGGAGACCCAGTACTTC
TRBV18	-	TRBJ2-2	-	CASSPLRLSNTGELFF	TGTGCCAGCTCACCCCTACGCCTCTCGAACACCGGGGAGCTGTTTTTT
TRBV28	-	TRBJ1-1	once	CASSGAGGSTEAFF	TGTGCCAGCTCGGGCGCCGGAGGGTCCACTGAAGCTTTCTTT
TRBV19	-	TRBJ1-6	once	CAIGPGLSNSPLHF	TGTGCCATCGGACCGGGACTGTCGAATTCACCCCTCCACTTT
TRBV7-2	-	TRBJ2-3	-	CASSLVVAPSTDTQYF	TGTGCCAGCAGCTTAGTGGTAGCGCCCAGCACAGATACGCAGTATTTT
TRBV2	-	TRBJ1-5	few	CASSADQGPEWNQPQHF	TGTGCCAGCAGTGCTGACCAGGGCCCAGAGTGGAATCAGCCCCAGCATTTT
TRBV7-2	TRBD2	TRBJ2-5	-	CASRRGGRETQYF	TGTGCCAGCAGACGGGGGGGCAGAGAGACCCAGTACTTC
TRBV6-8	-	TRBJ2-1	-	CASSWAGLDWNEQFF	TGTGCCAGCAGTTGGGCAGGGCTGGATTGGAATGAGCAGTTCTTC
TRBV27	-	TRBJ2-7	-	CASSFTDSTYEQYF	TGTGCCAGCAGTTTTACCGACAGCACCTACGAGCAGTACTTC
TRBV6-5	-	TRBJ1-6	-	CASSYSHGDNSPLHF	TGTGCCAGCAGTTACTCCCACGGGGATAATTCACCCCTCCACTTT
TRBV7-3	TRBD1	TRBJ2-5	-	CASSPGQGETQYF	TGTGCCAGCAGTCCGGGACAGGGGGAGACCCAGTACTTC
TRBV4-1	-	TRBJ2-1	-	CASSLVGYNEQFF	TGCGCCAGCAGCCTAGTTGGCTACAATGAGCAGTTCTTC
TRBV5-1	-	TRBJ2-2	-	CASSENAGELFF	TGCGCCAGCAGCGAGAACGCCGGGGAGCTGTTTTTT
TRBV5-4	-	TRBJ1-4	-	CASSAQGSTNEKLFF	TGTGCCAGCAGCGCTCAGGGTTCGACTAATGAAAAACTGTTTTTT
TRBV7-9	-	TRBJ1-6	-	CASSLRSYNSPLHF	TGTGCCAGCAGCTTACGCTCCTATAATTCACCCCTCCACTTT
TRBV29-1	TRBD1	TRBJ2-5	-	CSAKSGQGLYQETQYF	TGCAGCGCAAAGTCGGGACAGGGACTCTACCAAGAGACCCAGTACTTC
TRBV9	-	TRBJ1-1	once	CASSVGQAFTEAFF	TGTGCCAGCAGCGTAGGACAGGCTTTTACTGAAGCTTTCTTT
TRBV6-5	TRBD2	TRBJ2-3	-	CASARLGGGTDTQYF	TGTGCCAGCGCGCGGTTGGGGGGGGGCACAGATACGCAGTATTTT
TRBV20-1	-	TRBJ2-5	-	CSASISGRRGETQYF	TGCAGTGCTAGTATCTCTGGCAGGCGAGGGGAGACCCAGTACTTC
TRBV7-2	TRBD2	TRBJ2-3	-	CASSRSGGADTQYF	TGTGCCAGCAGTCGAAGCGGGGGTGCAGATACGCAGTATTTT
TRBV3-1/TRBV3-2	-	TRBJ1-1	-	CASSQGVGAFF	TGTGCCAGCAGCCAAGGAGTCGGTGCTTTCTTT